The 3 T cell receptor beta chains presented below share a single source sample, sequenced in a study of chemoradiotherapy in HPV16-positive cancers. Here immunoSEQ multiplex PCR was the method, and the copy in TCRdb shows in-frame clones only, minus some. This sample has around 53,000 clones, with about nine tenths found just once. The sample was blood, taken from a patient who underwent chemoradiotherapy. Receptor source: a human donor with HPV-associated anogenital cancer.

CDR3 coding DNA: TGTGCCAGCAGCTCCCAGGGGGGCACGCAGTATTTT. The encoded protein is CASSSQGGTQYF. J is TRBJ2-3 and V is TRBV7-2; perhaps TRBD1 as D (7 bases). The CDR3 runs 12 residues. Germline V gene data show CDR1 as SGHTA and CDR2 as FQGNSA. The V and J ends lost 4 bases and 9 bases respectively, with 11 bases between them.

In DNA, the CDR3 is TGTGCCACGAGGAGGGCGGGGACCGCCTACAATGAGCAGTTCTTC. Its translation is CATRRAGTAYNEQFF. The chain links TRBV10-3 to TRBJ2-1, with a tentative D call TRBD2 (6 bases). The germline V gene has CDR1 ENHRY and CDR2 SYGVKD. This CDR3 contains 15 residues. V gave up 10 bases and J gave up 2 bases, with 18 bases separating them.

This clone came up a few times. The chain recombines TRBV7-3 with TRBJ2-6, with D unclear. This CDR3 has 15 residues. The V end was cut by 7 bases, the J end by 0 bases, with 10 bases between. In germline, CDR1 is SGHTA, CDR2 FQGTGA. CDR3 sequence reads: CASNSPGSGANVLTF. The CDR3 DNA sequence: TGTGCCAGCAACTCCCCCGGCTCTGGGGCCAACGTCCTGACTTTC.